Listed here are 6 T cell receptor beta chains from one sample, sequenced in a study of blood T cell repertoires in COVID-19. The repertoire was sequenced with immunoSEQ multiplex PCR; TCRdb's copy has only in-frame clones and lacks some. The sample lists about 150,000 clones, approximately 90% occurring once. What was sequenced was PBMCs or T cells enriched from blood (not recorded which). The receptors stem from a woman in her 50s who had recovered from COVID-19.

The DNA for the CDR3 is TGTGCCAGCAGCCAAGATGTAGGGAGGGCCACTGAAGCTTTCTTT. This codes for CASSQDVGRATEAFF. The chain has TRBV14 and TRBJ1-1, with unresolved D. CDR1 SGHDN and CDR2 FVKESK come from the germline V gene. Deletions cut 0 bases from V and 4 bases from J, with 12 bases between. The CDR3 covers 15 residues.

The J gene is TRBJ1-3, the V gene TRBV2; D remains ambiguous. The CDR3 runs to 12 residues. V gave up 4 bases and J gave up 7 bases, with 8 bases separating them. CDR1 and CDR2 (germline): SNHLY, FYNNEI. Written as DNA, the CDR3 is TGTGCCAGCAGTGTCGGTCTTAACACCATATATTTT. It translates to CASSVGLNTIYF.

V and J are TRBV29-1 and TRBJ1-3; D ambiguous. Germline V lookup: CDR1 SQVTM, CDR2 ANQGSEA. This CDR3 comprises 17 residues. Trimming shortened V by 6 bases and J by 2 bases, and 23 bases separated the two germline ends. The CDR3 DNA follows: TGCAGCGTCCCAAGGTTTGGTCAGCGCCCACCTGGAAACACCATATATTTT. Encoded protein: CSVPRFGQRPPGNTIYF.

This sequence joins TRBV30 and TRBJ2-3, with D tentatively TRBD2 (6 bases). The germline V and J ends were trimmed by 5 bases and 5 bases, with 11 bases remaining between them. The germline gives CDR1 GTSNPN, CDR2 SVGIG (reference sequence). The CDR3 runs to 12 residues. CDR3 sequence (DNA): TGTGCCTGGCGGGGGTTTAGAGATACGCAGTATTTT. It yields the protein CAWRGFRDTQYF.

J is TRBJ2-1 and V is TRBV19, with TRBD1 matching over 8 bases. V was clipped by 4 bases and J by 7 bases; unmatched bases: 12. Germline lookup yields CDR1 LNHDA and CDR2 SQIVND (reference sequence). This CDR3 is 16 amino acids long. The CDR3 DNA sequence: TGTGCCAGTAGTAACTCCGGGACAGGACTGCAAAATGAGCAGTTCTTC. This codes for CASSNSGTGLQNEQFF.

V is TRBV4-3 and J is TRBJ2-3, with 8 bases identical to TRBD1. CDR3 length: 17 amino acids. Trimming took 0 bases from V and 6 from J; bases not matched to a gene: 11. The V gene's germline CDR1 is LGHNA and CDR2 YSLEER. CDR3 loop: CASSQEVPAGGADTQYF. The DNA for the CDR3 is TGCGCCAGCAGCCAAGAGGTGCCCGCAGGGGGCGCGGATACGCAGTATTTT.